This record concerns one T cell receptor beta chain sequence. Clones were read by immunoSEQ multiplex PCR, and TCRdb kept only the in-frame ones, dropping some. The sample contains 2 million to 2.5 million clones, 90% to 95% of which appear only once. This CDR3 has 16 amino acids. V shed 5 bases and J shed 7 bases, with 20 bases lying between them. Germline-derived CDR1 and CDR2 are MDHEN and SYDVKM. This sample is part of a study of shared clonotypes between healthy human individuals. The sequenced material came from naive CD4+ T cells from PBMCs. Sample subset: CD45RA+ positively selected. V usage is TRBV28 and J usage is TRBJ1-4; D perhaps matches TRBD1 (5 bases). The source of this sequence is a man younger than 30 in good health. Some clones in this sample may be carry-over from other donors' samples. DNA for the CDR3: TGTGCCAGCAGTCAACACATGACCGGGGGTAGTGAAAAACTGTTTTTT. This encodes CASSQHMTGGSEKLFF.